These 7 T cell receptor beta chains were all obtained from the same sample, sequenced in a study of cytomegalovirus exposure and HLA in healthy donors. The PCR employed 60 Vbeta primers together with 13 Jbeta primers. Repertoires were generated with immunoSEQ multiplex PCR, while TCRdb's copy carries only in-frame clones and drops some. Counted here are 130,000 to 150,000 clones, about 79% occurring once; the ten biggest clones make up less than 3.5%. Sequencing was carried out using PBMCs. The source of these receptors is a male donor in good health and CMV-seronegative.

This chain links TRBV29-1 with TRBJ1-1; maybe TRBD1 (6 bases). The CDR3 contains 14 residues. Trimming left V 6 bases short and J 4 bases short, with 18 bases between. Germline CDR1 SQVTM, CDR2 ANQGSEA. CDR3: CSVPSGGAGTEAFF. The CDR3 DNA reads TGCAGCGTCCCGTCGGGGGGGGCAGGCACTGAAGCTTTCTTT.

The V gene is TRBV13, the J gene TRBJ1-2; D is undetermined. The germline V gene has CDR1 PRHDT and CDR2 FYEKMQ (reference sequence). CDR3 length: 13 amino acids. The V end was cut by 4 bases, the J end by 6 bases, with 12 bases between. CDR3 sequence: CASSSGLEDGYTF. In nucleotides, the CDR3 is TGTGCCAGCAGCTCCGGCCTTGAGGATGGCTACACCTTC.

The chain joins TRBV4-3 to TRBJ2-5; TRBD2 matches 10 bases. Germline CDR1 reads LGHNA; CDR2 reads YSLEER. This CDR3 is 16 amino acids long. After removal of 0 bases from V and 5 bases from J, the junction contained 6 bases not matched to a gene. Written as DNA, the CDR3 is TGCGCCAGCAGCCAAGATTTGGATAGCGGGGGGGAGACCCAGTACTTC. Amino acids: CASSQDLDSGGETQYF.

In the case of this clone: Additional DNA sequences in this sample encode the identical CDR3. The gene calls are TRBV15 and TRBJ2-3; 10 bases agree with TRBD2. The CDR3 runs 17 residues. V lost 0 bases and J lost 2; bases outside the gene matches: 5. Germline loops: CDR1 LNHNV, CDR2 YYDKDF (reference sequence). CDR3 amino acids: CATSRDPAGGPTDTQYF. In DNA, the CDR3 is TGTGCCACCAGCAGAGATCCAGCGGGAGGGCCCACAGATACGCAGTATTTT. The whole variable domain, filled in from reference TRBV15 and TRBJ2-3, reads DAMVIQNPRYQVTQFGKPVTLSCSQTLNHNVMYWYQQKSSQAPKLLFHYYDKDFNNEADTPDNFQSRRPNTSFCFLDIRSPGLGDTAMYLCATSRDPAGGPTDTQYFGPGTRLTVL.

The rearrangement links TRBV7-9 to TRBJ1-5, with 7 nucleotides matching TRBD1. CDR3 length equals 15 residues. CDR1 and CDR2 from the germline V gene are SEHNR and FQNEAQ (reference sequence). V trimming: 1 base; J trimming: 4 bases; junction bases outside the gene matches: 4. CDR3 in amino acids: CASSLETGMNQPQHF. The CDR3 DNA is TGTGCCAGCAGCTTAGAGACAGGGATGAATCAGCCCCAGCATTTT.

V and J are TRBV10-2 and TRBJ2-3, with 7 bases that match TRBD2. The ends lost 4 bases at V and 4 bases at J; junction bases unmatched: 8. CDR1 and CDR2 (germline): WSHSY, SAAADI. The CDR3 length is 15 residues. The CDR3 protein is CASSGAGVVPDTQYF. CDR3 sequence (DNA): TGCGCCAGCAGTGGTGCGGGAGTTGTCCCAGATACGCAGTATTTT.

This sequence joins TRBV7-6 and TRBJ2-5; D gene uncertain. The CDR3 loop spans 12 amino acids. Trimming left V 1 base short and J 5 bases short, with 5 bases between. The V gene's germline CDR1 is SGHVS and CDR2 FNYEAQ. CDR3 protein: CASSLDRETQYF. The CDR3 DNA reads TGTGCCAGCAGCTTAGACCGGGAGACCCAGTACTTC.